The 14 T cell receptor beta chains listed next were all sequenced from one sample in a study of T cells in Graves' hyperthyroidism and ophthalmopathy. Using RNA transcripts as the source, TCR beta CDR3 regions were amplified. With the HTBI primer set, the TCR CDR3 went through a first round of RT-PCR. TCRdb redid the calling of the multiplex PCR reads with MiXCR, one entry per CDR3 protein. Of roughly 700,000 distinct CDR3 sequences in the sample, around 16% are singletons; the top ten hold roughly 16%. Sequencing was performed on blood. These receptor sequences come from a man aged 50 or older with Graves' hyperthyroidism.

This chain uses TRBV27 with TRBJ2-1; 9 positions match TRBD1. This CDR3 spans 15 amino acids. V dropped 6 bases and J dropped 4; count of bases not matched to a gene: 7. Germline assignment: CDR1 MNHEY and CDR2 SMNVEV (reference sequence). The CDR3 nucleotides read TGTGCCAGCAGCTATGCGGACAGGGGATACAATGAGCAGTTCTTC. This translates into CASSYADRGYNEQFF.

The chain is built from TRBV20-1 and TRBJ2-7; 13 bases map to TRBD2. The CDR3 loop spans 17 amino acids. With 1 base clipped from V and 0 bases from J, the junction kept 6 bases outside the gene matches. Germline CDR1 reads DFQATT; CDR2 reads SNEGSKA (reference sequence). CDR3 in DNA: TGCAGTGCTAGAGGAGGGACTAGCGGGGCCCTCTCCTACGAGCAGTACTTC. The encoded protein is CSARGGTSGALSYEQYF.

This clonotype was observed many times. This sequence joins TRBV2 and TRBJ1-5, with 9 bases that match TRBD1. Trimming took 8 bases from V and 6 from J; bases not matched to a gene: 8. Germline CDR1 reads SNHLY; CDR2 reads FYNNEI. This CDR3 has 14 residues. The CDR3 DNA reads TGTGCCAGCGCTACCGGGACAGGGCGTCAGCCCCAGCATTTT. Protein product: CASATGTGRQPQHF.

This clonotype was observed many times. This CDR3 is CATSDAPGTRYYNEQFF. CDR3 bases: TGTGCCACCAGTGATGCTCCGGGAACCCGTTACTACAATGAGCAGTTCTTC. This chain uses TRBV24-1 with TRBJ2-1; D might be TRBD2 (5 bases). The germline CDR1 and CDR2 sequences are KGHDR and SFDVKD. The CDR3 is 17 residues long. Trimming took 3 bases from V and 3 from J, leaving 17 bases between them.

This clonotype was detected only a few times. The chain carries TRBV7-2 and TRBJ2-3, with a weak D call TRBD2 (5 bases). This CDR3 has 13 amino acids. Germline V gene data show CDR1 as SGHTA and CDR2 as FQGNSA. Trimming took 5 bases from V and 4 from J, leaving 10 bases between them. Here the CDR3 DNA reads TGTGCCAGCAGCCCTGACTACTCAGATACGCAGTATTTT. Translating gives CASSPDYSDTQYF.

This chain uses TRBV27 with TRBJ1-2; no clear D. The V gene's germline CDR1 is MNHEY and CDR2 SMNVEV (reference sequence). Trimming took 3 bases from V and 8 from J, leaving 16 bases between them. The CDR3 spans 14 residues. The CDR3, as DNA: TGTGCCAGCAGTTTGGGTTTCAACTCTAGGGGCTACACCTTC. Encoded protein: CASSLGFNSRGYTF.

This clonotype was observed a handful of times. This may stem from a read error, because a much larger clone lies one nucleotide away. The chain joins TRBV6-1 to TRBJ1-1, with no clear D. V lost 8 bases and J 1 base, leaving 8 bases between the germline ends. The CDR3 sequence is 12 residues long. From germline, CDR1 is MNHNS and CDR2 SASEGT. CDR3 in amino acids: CASGRWNTEAFF. In nucleotides, the CDR3 is TGTGCCAGCGGCCGGTGGAACACTGAAGCTTTCTTT.

The chain has TRBV4-1 and TRBJ1-4, with 7 bases identical to TRBD1. Germline V CDR1 and CDR2: MGHRA, YSYEKL. The ends lost 0 bases at V and 4 bases at J; junction bases unmatched: 8. This CDR3 is 17 amino acids long. CDR3 sequence (DNA): TGCGCCAGCAGCCAAGAACAGGGGCCGGGCTATAATGAAAAACTGTTTTTT. Protein: CASSQEQGPGYNEKLFF.

A few counts support this clonotype. The chain couples TRBV9 to TRBJ2-1, with 9 bases that match TRBD2. This CDR3 comprises 17 residues. Germline V lookup: CDR1 SGDLS, CDR2 YYNGEE. The trim removed 4 bases at V and 3 bases at J, leaving 11 bases unmatched. CDR3 in amino acids: CASSPQPGLASYNEQFF. CDR3 bases: TGTGCCAGCAGCCCACAACCGGGACTAGCAAGCTACAATGAGCAGTTCTTC. Supplemented by reference TRBV9 and TRBJ2-1, the full variable domain reads DSGVTQTPKHLITATGQRVTLRCSPRSGDLSVYWYQQSLDQGLQFLIQYYNGEERAKGNILERFSAQQFPDLHSELNLSSLELGDSALYFCASSPQPGLASYNEQFFGPGTRLTVL.

The J gene is TRBJ2-2, the V gene TRBV13; D possibly corresponds to TRBD2 (7 bases). V dropped 8 bases and J dropped 6 bases, with 13 bases sitting between them. Germline CDR1 reads PRHDT; CDR2 reads FYEKMQ (reference sequence). The CDR3 loop spans 13 amino acids. In DNA form, the CDR3 reads TGTGCCAGCGCCGTGGGGGGGCCCGGGGAGCTGTTTTTT. Its protein is CASAVGGPGELFF.

Many counts were recorded for this clonotype. The V gene is TRBV27, the J gene TRBJ2-7; 10 bases are a match to TRBD2. V was clipped by 3 bases and J by 0 bases; unmatched bases: 2. Germline lookup yields CDR1 MNHEY and CDR2 SMNVEV (reference sequence). This CDR3 region has 15 residues. CDR3 region: CASSFSSGGSYEQYF. The CDR3 DNA follows: TGTGCCAGCAGTTTTTCTAGCGGGGGCTCCTACGAGCAGTACTTC.

This clonotype has ten or more counts. V usage is TRBV20-1 and J usage is TRBJ2-7, with D possibly being TRBD2 (6 bases). CDR3 size: 16 residues. Germline CDR1 DFQATT, CDR2 SNEGSKA (reference sequence). V was pared by 0 bases and J by 4 bases, with 19 bases between. The chain's CDR3 is CSARDTQTRELYEQYF. CDR3 DNA sequence: TGCAGTGCTAGAGATACCCAGACTAGAGAATTGTACGAGCAGTACTTC.

This clonotype has just a few counts. This sequence joins TRBV24-1 and TRBJ2-7; the match to TRBD2 covers 10 bases. J lost 7 bases, V lost 3 bases, and 2 bases had no gene match. Per germline, CDR1 KGHDR and CDR2 SFDVKD. The CDR3 consists of 13 residues. CDR3 sequence (DNA): TGTGCCACCAGTGATCAGCGGGAGGGGGAGCAGTACTTC. Translating it yields CATSDQREGEQYF.

The rearrangement links TRBV6-2 or TRBV6-3 to TRBJ2-1; 8 nucleotides align to TRBD2. Germline CDR1 and CDR2: MNHEY and SVGEGT. CDR3 length: 11 residues. The J segment lost 9 bases and the V segment lost 10 bases, leaving 5 bases of the junction unmatched. CDR3 residues: CATRGGVEQFF. CDR3 DNA sequence: TGTGCCACCCGGGGGGGGGTTGAGCAGTTCTTC.